The 16 T cell receptor beta chains below come from one sample, sequenced in a study of T cell responses to AZD1222 COVID-19 vaccine. TCRdb's copy holds only in-frame clones and misses some; the assay was immunoSEQ multiplex PCR. In the table there are approximately 160,000 clones, about 91% of which are singletons. Sequenced material: peripheral blood, taken on day 0 of AZD1222 vaccination. The origin of the receptors is an adult in good health.

This clone has a single count. The chain uses TRBV3-1 (or the pseudogene TRBV3-2) and TRBJ1-1, with no clear D. This CDR3 comprises 15 residues. V lost 1 base, J lost 4 bases, and 13 bases lay in between. CDR1 and CDR2 (germline): LGHDT, YNNKEL (reference sequence). CDR3 sequence (DNA): TGTGCCAGCAGCCAAGTACGCGGAGGAGGCACTGAAGCTTTCTTT. Translation gives CASSQVRGGGTEAFF.

The chain combines TRBV14 with TRBJ2-3; no firm D call. CDR1 and CDR2 (germline): SGHDN, FVKESK. The V end was cut by 8 bases, the J end by 2 bases, with 8 bases between. This CDR3 spans 12 amino acids. CDR3 in amino acids: CASPRTTDTQYF. The CDR3 bases are TGTGCCAGCCCCAGAACCACAGATACGCAGTATTTT.

The chain uses TRBV29-1 and TRBJ1-2; D is uncertain. The CDR3 contains 12 residues. Germline CDR1 SQVTM, CDR2 ANQGSEA. Trimming removed 7 bases from V and 3 bases from J, with 12 bases in between. The CDR3 loop reads CSASIGDYGYTF. The CDR3 DNA reads as TGCAGCGCCTCGATTGGAGACTATGGCTACACCTTC.

V is TRBV14 and J is TRBJ1-3; D is ambiguous. The germline V gene encodes CDR1 SGHDN and CDR2 FVKESK. CDR3 size: 13 residues. V was shortened by 5 bases and J by 0 bases, with 5 bases between the two germline ends. CDR3 loop: CASSVFSGNTIYF. The CDR3 nucleotides are TGTGCCAGCAGCGTTTTCTCTGGAAACACCATATATTTT.

V and J are TRBV5-1 and TRBJ1-4; D unclear. The germline gives CDR1 SGHRS, CDR2 YFSETQ. The CDR3 has 15 residues. Trimming pared 4 bases from V and 5 bases from J, leaving 15 bases between. Here the CDR3 reads CASSPGDRGNEKLFF. For the CDR3, the DNA is TGCGCCAGCAGCCCAGGCGACCGCGGGAATGAAAAACTGTTTTTT.

V is TRBV6-2 or TRBV6-3 and J is TRBJ2-1, with a tentative D call TRBD1 (6 bases). The CDR3 extends over 15 amino acids. Germline V lookup: CDR1 MNHEY, CDR2 SVGEGT. V lost 5 bases and J lost 4, with 15 bases in between. Here the CDR3 reads CASSRDRPLYNEQFF. In DNA form, the CDR3 reads TGTGCCAGCAGTCGCGACAGGCCTCTTTACAATGAGCAGTTCTTC.

This chain joins TRBV7-2 and TRBJ1-1; possible D gene TRBD1, 5 bases. Trimming shortened V by 4 bases and J by 3 bases, and 9 bases separated the two germline ends. The CDR3 has 13 amino acids. The germline V gene has CDR1 SGHTA and CDR2 FQGNSA. CDR3 protein: CASSYLRDTEAFF. DNA of the CDR3: TGTGCCAGCAGCTACCTCAGGGACACTGAAGCTTTCTTT.

The chain joins TRBV5-1 to TRBJ1-1; 7 nucleotides align to TRBD1. Losses at the gene ends were 4 bases for V and 3 bases for J; bases not matched to a gene: 3. This CDR3 is 13 amino acids long. Germline lookup yields CDR1 SGHRS and CDR2 YFSETQ. The CDR3 bases are TGCGCCAGCAGCCTAACAGGGGACACTGAAGCTTTCTTT. It codes for CASSLTGDTEAFF.

The gene calls are TRBV6-5 and TRBJ1-2; D call uncertain. The CDR3 is 13 amino acids. CDR1 MNHEY and CDR2 SVGAGI come from the germline V gene. Trimming took off 5 bases at V and 2 bases at J, with 9 bases between the two ends. The CDR3 DNA sequence: TGTGCCAGCAGTATATCGGTCAACTATGGCTACACCTTC. Protein product: CASSISVNYGYTF.

The V and J genes are TRBV4-1 and TRBJ1-1; tentatively, D is TRBD1 (5 bases). Between the trimmed V and J ends, which lost 7 bases and 0 bases, there was a span of 15 bases. This CDR3 is built from 15 residues. The V gene's germline CDR1 is MGHRA and CDR2 YSYEKL. The CDR3 region has the DNA TGCGCCAGCACCCCCGGCGGGGGGTTGAACACTGAAGCTTTCTTT. Translated, it gives CASTPGGGLNTEAFF.

The V and J genes are TRBV20-1 and TRBJ2-1; 7 positions match TRBD2. This CDR3 is built from 14 residues. With 3 bases clipped from V and 7 bases from J, the junction kept 9 bases outside the gene matches. The germline V gene has CDR1 DFQATT and CDR2 SNEGSKA (reference sequence). The CDR3 sequence is CSASGRESTNEQFF. DNA of the CDR3: TGCAGTGCTAGTGGGCGGGAGAGTACGAATGAGCAGTTCTTC.

In regard to this clone: Germline is not matched at one junction end, which may reflect a read error. The genes are TRBV7-2 and TRBJ2-7; 11 bases fit TRBD2. This CDR3 region has 15 residues. Germline loops: CDR1 SGHTA, CDR2 FQGNSA. CDR3 loop: CASSLTPGLAGGLFF. CDR3 coding DNA: TGTGCCAGCAGCTTAACCCCTGGACTAGCGGGTGGGCTGTTCTTC.

The chain recombines TRBV24-1 with TRBJ2-3; 12 nucleotides agree with TRBD2. This CDR3 contains 15 residues. The V segment lost 3 bases and the J segment 5 bases; nucleotides outside the gene matches: 2. Germline V gene sequence: CDR1 KGHDR, CDR2 SFDVKD. CDR3 bases: TGTGCCACCAGTGATCCGGGACTAGCGGGAGATACGCAGTATTTT. It is translated as CATSDPGLAGDTQYF.

V gene TRBV3-1 (or the pseudogene TRBV3-2) combines with J gene TRBJ1-2, with 7 positions matching TRBD1. Per germline, CDR1 LGHDT and CDR2 YNNKEL (reference sequence). With V trimmed by 7 bases and J by 7 bases, 15 bases remained unmatched. This CDR3 has 15 amino acids. The CDR3 nucleotides are TGTGCCAGCACCGGAGGCACCGCGGGACAGTTTGGCTACACCTTC. Translated: CASTGGTAGQFGYTF.

This rearrangement joins TRBV2 to TRBJ1-1; no firm D call. Deletions cut 1 base from V and 5 bases from J, with 8 bases between. The CDR3 has 13 residues. The germline gives CDR1 SNHLY, CDR2 FYNNEI. The CDR3 coding sequence is TGTGCCAGCAGTGAAGACATGGTGACTGAAGCTTTCTTT. As protein: CASSEDMVTEAFF.

The CDR3, as DNA: TGTGCCAGCTCCCGAGACACTGAAGCTTTCTTT. Translated, it gives CASSRDTEAFF. This rearrangement joins TRBV14 to TRBJ1-1; no clear D gene. This CDR3 is 11 amino acids long. V was clipped by 8 bases and J by 3 bases, with 7 bases between them. Per germline, CDR1 SGHDN and CDR2 FVKESK.